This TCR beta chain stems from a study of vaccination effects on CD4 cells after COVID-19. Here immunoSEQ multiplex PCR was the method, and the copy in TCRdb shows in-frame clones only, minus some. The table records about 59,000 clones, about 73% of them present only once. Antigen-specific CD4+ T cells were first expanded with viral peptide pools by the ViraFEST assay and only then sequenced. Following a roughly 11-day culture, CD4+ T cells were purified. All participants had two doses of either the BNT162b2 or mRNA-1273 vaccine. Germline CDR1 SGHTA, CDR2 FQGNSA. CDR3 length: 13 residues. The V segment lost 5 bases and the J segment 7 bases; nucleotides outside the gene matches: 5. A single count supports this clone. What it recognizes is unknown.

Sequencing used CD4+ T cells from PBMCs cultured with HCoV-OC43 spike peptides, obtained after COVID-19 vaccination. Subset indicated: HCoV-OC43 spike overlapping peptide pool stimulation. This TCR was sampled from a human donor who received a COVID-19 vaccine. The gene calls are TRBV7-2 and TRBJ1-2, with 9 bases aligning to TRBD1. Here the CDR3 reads CASSPTGGIGYTF. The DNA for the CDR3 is TGTGCCAGCAGCCCGACAGGGGGTATTGGCTACACCTTC.